This is a list of T cell receptor beta chains from one sample in a study of chemoradiotherapy in HPV16-positive cancers. TCRdb's copy holds only in-frame clones and misses some; the assay was immunoSEQ multiplex PCR. The table has 25,000 to 40,000 clones, approximately 90% seen once. The sequences come from blood, collected from a patient who underwent chemoradiotherapy. All receptors derive from a human donor with HPV-associated anogenital cancer. Both conserved end residues are part of each CDR3. The order of the fields is clone size, D gene, J gene, V gene, CDR3 protein, CDR3 DNA. The D gene is left open where the match is weak. Clone size is stated in some rows and not others, as once, few, many or a class when expanded.

size: NA
D: NA
J: TRBJ1-6
V: TRBV27
CDR3: CASSPSDGSGNSPLHF
DNA: TGTGCCAGCAGTCCTTCGGACGGGTCGGGGAATTCACCCCTCCACTTT

size: NA
D: TRBD1
J: TRBJ1-4
V: TRBV27
CDR3: CASSSGTGTPGRLFF
DNA: TGTGCCAGCAGCTCTGGGACAGGCACCCCGGGGAGACTGTTTTTT

size: few
D: TRBD1
J: TRBJ2-1
V: TRBV11-2
CDR3: CASSSYFGQGVNEQFF
DNA: TGTGCCAGCAGCTCGTATTTCGGACAGGGTGTTAATGAGCAGTTCTTC

size: NA
D: NA
J: TRBJ1-4
V: TRBV27
CDR3: CASSLSPGVGEKLFF
DNA: TGTGCCAGCAGTTTATCTCCGGGGGTTGGTGAAAAACTGTTTTTT

size: NA
D: TRBD1
J: TRBJ2-5
V: TRBV5-1
CDR3: CASSLQPGQGLWETQYF
DNA: TGCGCCAGCAGCTTGCAACCGGGACAGGGGCTTTGGGAGACCCAGTACTTC

size: once
D: NA
J: TRBJ2-6
V: TRBV2
CDR3: CASSGREVSGANVLTF
DNA: TGTGCCAGCTCCGGGCGTGAAGTCTCTGGGGCCAACGTCCTGACTTTC

size: NA
D: NA
J: TRBJ1-1
V: TRBV6-5
CDR3: CATYEPSLNTEAFF
DNA: TGTGCCACTTACGAGCCTTCACTGAACACTGAAGCTTTCTTT

size: NA
D: NA
J: TRBJ2-3
V: TRBV27
CDR3: CASSPLDSTDTQYF
DNA: TGTGCCAGCAGTCCCCTAGACAGCACAGATACGCAGTATTTT

size: NA
D: NA
J: TRBJ2-2
V: TRBV18
CDR3: CASSPSGTGELFF
DNA: TGTGCCAGCTCACCATCAGGCACCGGGGAGCTGTTTTTT

size: NA
D: NA
J: TRBJ2-1
V: TRBV4-2
CDR3: CASSLEGGNEQFF
DNA: TGTGCCAGCAGCTTGGAGGGCGGCAATGAGCAGTTCTTC

size: NA
D: TRBD1
J: TRBJ1-2
V: TRBV4-1
CDR3: CASSLRDRANYGYTF
DNA: TGCGCCAGCAGCCTCCGGGACAGAGCTAACTATGGCTACACCTTC

size: NA
D: NA
J: TRBJ1-5
V: TRBV6-1
CDR3: CASSDGGSGYSNQPQHF
DNA: TGTGCCAGCAGTGACGGGGGGTCGGGTTATAGCAATCAGCCCCAGCATTTT

size: few
D: TRBD1
J: TRBJ1-1
V: TRBV29-1
CDR3: CSVTGGGRGGTEAFF
DNA: TGCAGCGTGACAGGGGGCGGCCGTGGGGGCACTGAAGCTTTCTTT

size: NA
D: NA
J: TRBJ2-2
V: TRBV29-1
CDR3: CSVGEQLTGELFF
DNA: TGCAGCGTTGGGGAACAGCTCACCGGGGAGCTGTTTTTT

size: NA
D: NA
J: TRBJ2-3
V: TRBV2
CDR3: CASNDVGTDTQYF
DNA: TGTGCCAGCAACGATGTAGGCACAGATACGCAGTATTTT

size: NA
D: TRBD1
J: TRBJ2-7
V: TRBV6-6
CDR3: CASSSGGLASYEQYF
DNA: TGTGCCAGCAGTTCAGGGGGCCTCGCCTCCTACGAGCAGTACTTC

size: NA
D: NA
J: TRBJ2-7
V: TRBV6-5
CDR3: CASSQTGTYEQYF
DNA: TGTGCCAGCAGTCAGACAGGTACCTACGAGCAGTACTTC

size: once
D: NA
J: TRBJ2-7
V: TRBV27
CDR3: CASSGGHYEQYF
DNA: TGTGCCAGCAGTGGGGGCCACTACGAGCAGTACTTC

size: NA
D: TRBD1
J: TRBJ1-2
V: TRBV4-1
CDR3: CASSQGTGTNYGYTF
DNA: TGCGCCAGCAGCCAGGGGACAGGTACTAACTATGGCTACACCTTC

size: NA
D: NA
J: TRBJ2-3
V: TRBV9
CDR3: CASSVVGTRADTQYF
DNA: TGTGCCAGCAGCGTAGTTGGGACTCGAGCAGATACGCAGTATTTT

size: few
D: TRBD2
J: TRBJ2-7
V: TRBV29-1
CDR3: CSVEDLGQTGTSPYEQYF
DNA: TGCAGCGTTGAAGATCTGGGCCAGACCGGGACTAGTCCCTACGAGCAGTACTTC

size: NA
D: NA
J: TRBJ2-5
V: TRBV2
CDR3: CASSEGLGAGHGGTQYF
DNA: TGTGCCAGCAGTGAAGGTCTAGGGGCGGGGCATGGGGGAACCCAGTACTTC

size: NA
D: NA
J: TRBJ1-1
V: TRBV9
CDR3: CASSETSNTEAFF
DNA: TGTGCCAGCAGCGAGACTAGCAACACTGAAGCTTTCTTT

size: NA
D: TRBD1
J: TRBJ2-2
V: TRBV19
CDR3: CASRGSGQGAATGELFF
DNA: TGTGCCAGTAGAGGATCGGGACAGGGGGCGGCCACCGGGGAGCTGTTTTTT

size: NA
D: NA
J: TRBJ2-3
V: TRBV5-1
CDR3: CASTRSSSSTDTQYF
DNA: TGCGCCAGCACCCGGTCGTCGTCTAGCACAGATACGCAGTATTTT

size: NA
D: NA
J: TRBJ2-1
V: TRBV6-1
CDR3: CASSALESANEQFF
DNA: TGTGCCAGCAGTGCACTAGAGTCCGCGAATGAGCAGTTCTTC

size: NA
D: NA
J: TRBJ2-3
V: TRBV27
CDR3: CASRSWSGNTDTQYF
DNA: TGTGCCAGCAGAAGTTGGTCAGGGAACACAGATACGCAGTATTTT

size: NA
D: TRBD2
J: TRBJ2-3
V: TRBV5-6
CDR3: CASSTGLGITDTQYF
DNA: TGTGCCAGCAGCACTGGACTAGGTATCACAGATACGCAGTATTTT

size: NA
D: TRBD1
J: TRBJ2-3
V: TRBV4-2
CDR3: CASSQGTGQGFADTQYF
DNA: TGTGCCAGCAGCCAAGGTACCGGACAGGGGTTTGCAGATACGCAGTATTTT

size: NA
D: TRBD1
J: TRBJ2-1
V: TRBV28
CDR3: CASSRGQLSYNEQFF
DNA: TGTGCCAGCAGTAGGGGACAGTTGTCCTACAATGAGCAGTTCTTC

size: NA
D: TRBD1
J: TRBJ2-7
V: TRBV10-3
CDR3: CANAWDRTRQYF
DNA: TGTGCCAACGCCTGGGACAGAACGAGGCAGTACTTC

size: NA
D: NA
J: TRBJ2-2
V: TRBV27
CDR3: CASNRGAAGELFF
DNA: TGTGCCAGCAACCGGGGAGCGGCCGGGGAGCTGTTTTTT

size: NA
D: NA
J: TRBJ2-1
V: TRBV5-5
CDR3: CASSLEGTTLNEQFF
DNA: TGTGCCAGCAGCCTGGAGGGTACCACGCTCAATGAGCAGTTCTTC

size: NA
D: TRBD1
J: TRBJ1-5
V: TRBV4-1
CDR3: CASSQGEARGRGQPQHF
DNA: TGCGCCAGCAGCCAAGGGGAGGCCAGGGGGCGAGGTCAGCCCCAGCATTTT

size: NA
D: TRBD1
J: TRBJ1-2
V: TRBV2
CDR3: CASRRSTGGRDYGYTF
DNA: TGTGCCAGCAGGAGAAGTACAGGGGGAAGGGACTATGGCTACACCTTC

size: few
D: NA
J: TRBJ2-7
V: TRBV7-3
CDR3: CASSPSRGGYEQYF
DNA: TGTGCCAGCAGCCCCTCAAGGGGAGGCTACGAGCAGTACTTC

size: NA
D: NA
J: TRBJ1-1
V: TRBV15
CDR3: CATSRDYVEGAAFF
DNA: TGTGCCACCAGCAGAGATTACGTTGAGGGCGCGGCTTTCTTT

size: NA
D: NA
J: TRBJ2-3
V: TRBV10-3
CDR3: CAISESKVKGLTRDTQYF
DNA: TGTGCCATCAGTGAGTCTAAGGTTAAGGGCCTTACCAGAGATACGCAGTATTTT

size: NA
D: NA
J: TRBJ1-2
V: TRBV6-6
CDR3: CASSQKQYLGYTF
DNA: TGTGCCAGCAGTCAAAAACAGTACCTAGGCTACACCTTC

size: NA
D: TRBD1
J: TRBJ2-1
V: TRBV2
CDR3: CASSEWDRGNEQFF
DNA: TGTGCCAGCAGTGAATGGGACAGGGGAAATGAGCAGTTCTTC

size: once
D: NA
J: TRBJ2-2
V: TRBV30
CDR3: CAWSRTRTGELFF
DNA: TGTGCCTGGAGTCGGACCCGCACCGGGGAGCTGTTTTTT

size: NA
D: NA
J: TRBJ1-3
V: TRBV6-1
CDR3: CASSVGRSSGNTIYF
DNA: TGTGCCAGCAGTGTAGGCCGGTCCTCTGGAAACACCATATATTTT

size: NA
D: TRBD2
J: TRBJ2-7
V: TRBV10-1
CDR3: CASSEAGSSYEQYF
DNA: TGCGCCAGTTCGGAAGCGGGATCCTCCTACGAGCAGTACTTC

size: NA
D: NA
J: TRBJ2-2
V: TRBV4-1
CDR3: CASSQPVLDPGGTGELFF
DNA: TGCGCCAGCAGCCAACCTGTCTTGGACCCCGGAGGGACCGGGGAGCTGTTTTTT

size: NA
D: NA
J: TRBJ1-3
V: TRBV4-2
CDR3: CASSQARGGSGNTIYF
DNA: TGTGCCAGCAGCCAAGCTCGAGGGGGCTCTGGAAACACCATATATTTT

size: NA
D: NA
J: TRBJ1-1
V: TRBV5-1
CDR3: CASRMNTEAFF
DNA: TGCGCCAGCCGCATGAACACTGAAGCTTTCTTT

size: NA
D: TRBD1
J: TRBJ2-7
V: TRBV7-7
CDR3: CASSLGQDPSYEQYF
DNA: TGTGCTAGCAGCTTAGGACAGGATCCCTCCTACGAGCAGTACTTC

size: once
D: NA
J: TRBJ2-7
V: TRBV5-4
CDR3: CASSLGTGKEQYF
DNA: TGTGCCAGCAGCTTGGGCACAGGGAAAGAGCAGTACTTC